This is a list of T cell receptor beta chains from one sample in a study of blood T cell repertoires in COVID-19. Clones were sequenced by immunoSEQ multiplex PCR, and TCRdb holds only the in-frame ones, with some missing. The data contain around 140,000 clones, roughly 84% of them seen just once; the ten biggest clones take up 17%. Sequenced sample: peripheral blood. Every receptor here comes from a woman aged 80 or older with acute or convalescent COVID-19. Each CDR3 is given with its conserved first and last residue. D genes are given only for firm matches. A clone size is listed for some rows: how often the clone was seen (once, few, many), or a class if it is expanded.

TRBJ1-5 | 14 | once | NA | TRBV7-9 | CASSLPGNNQPQHF | TGTGCCAGCAGCTTACCAGGGAACAATCAGCCCCAGCATTTT
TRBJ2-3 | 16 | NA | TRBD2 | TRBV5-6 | CASRLWGTRAPDTQYF | TGTGCCAGCAGGCTCTGGGGGACTAGGGCCCCAGATACGCAGTATTTT
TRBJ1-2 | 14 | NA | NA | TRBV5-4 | CASSLGGVNYGYTF | TGTGCCAGCAGCTTAGGAGGAGTTAACTATGGCTACACCTTC
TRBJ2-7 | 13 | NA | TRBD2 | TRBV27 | CASSLGLVGEQYF | TGTGCCAGCAGTCTTGGACTAGTTGGCGAGCAGTACTTC
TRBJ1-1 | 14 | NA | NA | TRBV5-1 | CASSIGSSETEAFF | TGCGCCAGCAGCATCGGGTCCTCGGAGACTGAAGCTTTCTTT
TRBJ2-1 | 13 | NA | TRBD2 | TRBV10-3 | CATGLARNNEQFF | TGTGCCACAGGACTAGCGCGAAACAATGAGCAGTTCTTC
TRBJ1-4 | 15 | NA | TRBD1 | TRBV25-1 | CASNPLGGKSEKLFF | TGTGCCAGCAACCCATTAGGGGGCAAAAGTGAAAAACTGTTTTTT
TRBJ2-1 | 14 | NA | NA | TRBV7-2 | CASRSLYLGYEQFF | TGTGCCAGCAGATCCCTCTATCTCGGGTATGAGCAGTTCTTC
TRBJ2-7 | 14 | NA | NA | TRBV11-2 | CASSLEGASYEQYF | TGTGCCAGCAGCTTAGAAGGGGCTTCCTACGAGCAGTACTTC
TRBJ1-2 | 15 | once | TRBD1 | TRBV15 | CATSRNPTGMEGYTF | TGTGCCACCAGCAGGAACCCGACAGGGATGGAGGGCTACACCTTC
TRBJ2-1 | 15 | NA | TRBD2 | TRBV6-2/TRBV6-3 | CASSPGLAAYNEQFF | TGTGCCAGCAGTCCCGGACTAGCAGCTTACAATGAGCAGTTCTTC
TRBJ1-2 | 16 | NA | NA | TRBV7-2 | CASSFLAPPENYGYTF | TGTGCCAGCAGCTTCTTGGCCCCGCCTGAAAATTATGGCTACACCTTC
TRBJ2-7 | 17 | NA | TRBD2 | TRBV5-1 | CASSLGIAGGYSYEQYF | TGCGCCAGCAGCTTAGGTATAGCGGGGGGCTACTCCTACGAGCAGTACTTC
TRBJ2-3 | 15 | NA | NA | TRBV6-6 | CASSSTRTGTDTQYF | TGTGCCAGCAGCTCTACCCGGACGGGAACAGATACGCAGTATTTT
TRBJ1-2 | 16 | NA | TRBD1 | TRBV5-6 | CASTPTGRGTDYGYTF | TGTGCCAGCACCCCGACGGGCAGGGGGACTGACTATGGCTACACCTTC
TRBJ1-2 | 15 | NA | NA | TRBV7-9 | CASSILTGTPYGYTF | TGTGCCAGCAGCATTTTAACAGGGACCCCTTACGGCTACACCTTC
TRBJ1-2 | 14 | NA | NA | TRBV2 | CASNLQGANYGYTF | TGTGCCAGCAACCTACAGGGAGCTAACTATGGCTACACCTTC
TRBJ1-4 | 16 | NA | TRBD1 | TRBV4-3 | CASSQERTGGDEKLFF | TGCGCCAGCAGCCAAGAGAGGACAGGGGGGGATGAAAAACTGTTTTTT
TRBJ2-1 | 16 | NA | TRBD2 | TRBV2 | CASSSSGGAGYNEQFF | TGTGCCAGCAGCTCAAGCGGGGGGGCTGGATACAATGAGCAGTTCTTC
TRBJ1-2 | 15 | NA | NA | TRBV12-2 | CASRTWDRVAYGYTF | TGTGCAAGTCGCACATGGGACAGGGTGGCCTATGGCTACACCTTC
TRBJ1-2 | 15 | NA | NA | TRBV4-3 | CASSQGDSSNYGYTF | TGCGCCAGCAGCCAAGGCGACTCGTCGAACTATGGCTACACCTTC
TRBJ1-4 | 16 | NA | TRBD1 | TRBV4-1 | CASREQGTATNEKLFF | TGCGCCAGCAGGGAACAGGGGACTGCAACTAATGAAAAACTGTTTTTT
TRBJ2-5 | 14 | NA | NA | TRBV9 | CASSVTNRVETQYF | TGTGCCAGCAGCGTAACGAACAGGGTAGAGACCCAGTACTTC
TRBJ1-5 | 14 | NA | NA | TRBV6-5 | CASSKPGSNQPQHF | TGTGCCAGCAGTAAACCCGGTAGCAATCAGCCCCAGCATTTT
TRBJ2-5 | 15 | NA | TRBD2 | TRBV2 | CASSPERGAGETQYF | TGTGCCAGCAGTCCTGAGCGGGGGGCGGGAGAGACCCAGTACTTC
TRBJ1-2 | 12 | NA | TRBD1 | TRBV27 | CASSTTGVEYTF | TGTGCCAGCAGCACGACAGGGGTTGAATACACCTTC
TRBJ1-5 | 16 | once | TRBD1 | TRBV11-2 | CASSPGTGGFPQPQHF | TGTGCCAGCAGCCCAGGGACAGGGGGCTTTCCTCAGCCCCAGCATTTT
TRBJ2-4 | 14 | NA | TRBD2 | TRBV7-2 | CASSSGAGGRIQYF | TGTGCCAGCAGCTCTGGGGCGGGGGGCCGCATTCAGTACTTC
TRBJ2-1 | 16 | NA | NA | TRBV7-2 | CASSLGSKGAYNEQFF | TGTGCCAGCAGCTTAGGTAGCAAAGGGGCATACAATGAGCAGTTCTTC
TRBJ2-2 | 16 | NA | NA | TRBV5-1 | CASSLGGTHDPGELFF | TGCGCCAGCAGCTTGGGCGGGACTCATGATCCCGGGGAGCTGTTTTTT
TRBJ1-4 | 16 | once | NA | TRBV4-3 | CASSQDGSGANEKLFF | TGCGCCAGCAGCCAAGATGGCTCAGGGGCTAATGAAAAACTGTTTTTT
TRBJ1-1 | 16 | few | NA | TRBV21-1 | CASSSSRGGVHTEAFF | TGTGCCAGCAGCTCCTCCCGGGGGGGGGTACACACTGAAGCTTTCTTT
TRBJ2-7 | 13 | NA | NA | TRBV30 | CALGGTVSYEQYF | TGTGCCCTTGGGGGGACAGTCTCCTACGAGCAGTACTTC
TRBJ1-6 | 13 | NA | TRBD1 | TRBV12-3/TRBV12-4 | CASQGGGNSPLHF | TGTGCCAGCCAAGGGGGCGGTAATTCACCCCTCCACTTT
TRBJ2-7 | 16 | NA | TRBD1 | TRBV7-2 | CASRHSAGTGGYEQYF | TGTGCCAGCAGGCACTCCGCGGGGACAGGGGGCTACGAGCAGTACTTC
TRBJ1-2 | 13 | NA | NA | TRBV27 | CASSFGEGYGYTF | TGTGCCAGCAGTTTCGGGGAGGGGTATGGCTACACCTTC
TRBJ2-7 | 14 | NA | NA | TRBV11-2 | CASSFGTGAYEQYF | TGTGCCAGCAGCTTTGGTACGGGAGCCTACGAGCAGTACTTC
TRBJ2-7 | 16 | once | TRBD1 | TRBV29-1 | CSVEGRGRDRAYEQYF | TGCAGCGTTGAAGGGAGAGGCCGGGACAGGGCCTACGAGCAGTACTTC
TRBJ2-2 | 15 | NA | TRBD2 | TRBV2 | CASSEGLAGTGELFF | TGTGCCAGCAGCGAGGGACTAGCGGGCACCGGGGAGCTGTTTTTT
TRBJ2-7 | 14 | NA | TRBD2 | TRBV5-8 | CASSLWTSVGEQYF | TGTGCCAGCAGCTTATGGACTAGCGTAGGGGAGCAGTACTTC
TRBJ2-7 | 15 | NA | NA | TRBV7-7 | CASSLGVGSSYEQYF | TGTGCTAGCAGCTTAGGTGTGGGGAGCTCCTACGAGCAGTACTTC
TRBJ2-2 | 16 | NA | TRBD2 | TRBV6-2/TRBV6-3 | CASSYGSGRNTGELFF | TGTGCCAGCAGTTATGGAAGCGGGAGGAACACCGGGGAGCTGTTTTTT
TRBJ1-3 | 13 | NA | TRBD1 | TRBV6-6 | CASRWDSGNTIYF | TGTGCCAGCAGATGGGACAGTGGAAACACCATATATTTT
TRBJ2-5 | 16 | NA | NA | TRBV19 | CASSIARLRGEETQYF | TGTGCCAGTAGTATAGCTCGGCTACGAGGCGAAGAGACCCAGTACTTC
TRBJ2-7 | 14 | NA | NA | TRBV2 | CASKEASSSYEQYF | TGTGCCAGCAAGGAGGCCTCGAGCTCCTACGAGCAGTACTTC
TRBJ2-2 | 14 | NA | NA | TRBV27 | CASRSTGYTGELFF | TGTGCCAGCAGGTCAACAGGGTACACCGGGGAGCTGTTTTTT
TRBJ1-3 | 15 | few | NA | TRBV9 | CASSVGGSSGNTIYF | TGTGCCAGCAGCGTAGGTGGCAGCTCTGGAAACACCATATATTTT
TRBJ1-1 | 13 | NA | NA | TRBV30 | CAWSVGHNTEAFF | TGTGCCTGGAGTGTAGGACACAACACTGAAGCTTTCTTT
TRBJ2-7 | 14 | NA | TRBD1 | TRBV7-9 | CASSPGTGGSEQYF | TGTGCCAGCAGCCCGGGGACAGGGGGGAGCGAGCAGTACTTC
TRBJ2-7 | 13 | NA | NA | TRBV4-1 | CASSQAYAWEQYF | TGCGCCAGCAGCCAAGCTTACGCGTGGGAGCAGTACTTC
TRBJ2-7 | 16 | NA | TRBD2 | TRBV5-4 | CASSLEVASGRGEQYF | TGTGCCAGCAGCTTGGAAGTTGCTAGCGGGAGGGGGGAGCAGTACTTC
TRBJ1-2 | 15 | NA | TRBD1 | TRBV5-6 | CASSFWDRNNYGYTF | TGTGCCAGCAGCTTCTGGGACAGGAATAACTATGGCTACACCTTC
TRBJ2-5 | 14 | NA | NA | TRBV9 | CASSVDVSGQTQYF | TGTGCCAGCAGCGTAGACGTCAGCGGCCAGACCCAGTACTTC
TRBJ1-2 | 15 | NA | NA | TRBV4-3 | CASSQDSSGIYGYTF | TGCGCCAGCAGCCAAGATAGTTCAGGTATCTATGGCTACACCTTC
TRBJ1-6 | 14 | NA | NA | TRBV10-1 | CASSPTRGNSPLHF | TGCGCCAGCAGCCCTACCAGGGGTAATTCACCCCTCCACTTT
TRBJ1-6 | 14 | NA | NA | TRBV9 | CASSVGPYNSPLHF | TGTGCCAGCAGCGTAGGGCCCTATAATTCACCCCTCCACTTT
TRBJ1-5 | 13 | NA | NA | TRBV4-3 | CASSQVRDQPQHF | TGCGCCAGCAGCCAAGTCAGGGATCAGCCCCAGCATTTT
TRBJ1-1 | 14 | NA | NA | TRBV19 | CASSRQGVGAEAFF | TGTGCCAGTAGTCGCCAGGGCGTCGGCGCTGAAGCTTTCTTT